This T cell receptor beta chain was profiled in a study of regulatory T cells in long-lasting Graves disease. Time point reported: newly diagnosed GD, antithyroid drugs for less than 3 months. There was RNA extracted from PBMCs, and the TCR library was made from it. Staff took about 9.8 milliliters of peripheral blood and put it into EDTA tubes. The CDR3 length is 16 residues. V lost 2 bases, J lost 0 bases, and 13 bases lay in between. Germline V lookup: CDR1 SGHNT, CDR2 YENEEA. Study results and limitations: Thyroid tissue was not sampled; only peripheral blood was.

Arm-PCR of CDR3 regions and iRepertoire HTBI primers were the basis on which TCR beta libraries were built. TCRdb re-called the multiplex PCR reads with MiXCR, one entry per CDR3 protein. Of about 440,000 distinct CDR3 sequences in the sample, around 15% are singletons; the top ten hold 20% to 25%. This clonotype has more than one count but fewer than ten. Antigen specificity is unknown. These records were also assigned to another study, of T cells in Graves' hyperthyroidism and ophthalmopathy. From that study: Patients aged 18 to 65 had newly diagnosed hyperthyroidism lasting under 2 months.

The TCR was taken from a woman aged 18-30 years with Graves disease. Sequenced material: peripheral blood mononuclear cells (PBMCs), taken at new diagnosis, from a patient treated with antithyroid drugs. V is TRBV11-3 and J is TRBJ1-2; the D gene is possibly TRBD1 (5 bases). The CDR3 region is CASSLRGDDPNYGYTF. CDR3 DNA: TGTGCCAGCAGCTTAAGGGGCGATGATCCTAACTATGGCTACACCTTC. The entire variable domain, with the rest obtained from reference TRBV11-3 and TRBJ1-2, is as follows: EAGVVQSPRYKIIEKKQPVAFWCNPISGHNTLYWYLQNLGQGPELLIRYENEEAVDDSQLPKDRFSAERLKGVDSTLKIQPAELGDSAVYLCASSLRGDDPNYGYTFGSGTRLTVV.